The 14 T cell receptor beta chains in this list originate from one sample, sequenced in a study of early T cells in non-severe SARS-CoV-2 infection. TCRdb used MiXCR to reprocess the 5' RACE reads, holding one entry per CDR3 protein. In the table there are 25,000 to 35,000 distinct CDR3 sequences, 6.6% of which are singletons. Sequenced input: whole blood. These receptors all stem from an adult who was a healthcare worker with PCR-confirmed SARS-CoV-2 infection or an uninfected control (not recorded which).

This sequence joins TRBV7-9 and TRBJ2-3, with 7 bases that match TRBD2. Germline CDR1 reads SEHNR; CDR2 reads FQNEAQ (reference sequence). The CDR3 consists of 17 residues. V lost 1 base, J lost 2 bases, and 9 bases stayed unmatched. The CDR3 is CASSLGTSGATTDTQYF. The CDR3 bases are TGTGCCAGCAGCTTAGGAACCAGCGGGGCAACCACAGATACGCAGTATTTT.

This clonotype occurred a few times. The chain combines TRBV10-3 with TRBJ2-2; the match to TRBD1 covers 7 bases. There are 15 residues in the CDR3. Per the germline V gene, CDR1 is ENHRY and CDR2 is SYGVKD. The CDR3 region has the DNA TGTGCTACTAAAAAGGGGGCGAGGGATACCGGGGAGCTGTTTTTT. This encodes CATKKGARDTGELFF.

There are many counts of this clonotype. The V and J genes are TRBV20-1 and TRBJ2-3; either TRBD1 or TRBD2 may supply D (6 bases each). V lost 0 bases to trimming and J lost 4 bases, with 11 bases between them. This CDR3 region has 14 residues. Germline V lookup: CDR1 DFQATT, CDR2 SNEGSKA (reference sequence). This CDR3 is CSARDRGPADTQYF. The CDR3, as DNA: TGCAGTGCTAGAGATCGGGGGCCGGCAGATACGCAGTATTTT.

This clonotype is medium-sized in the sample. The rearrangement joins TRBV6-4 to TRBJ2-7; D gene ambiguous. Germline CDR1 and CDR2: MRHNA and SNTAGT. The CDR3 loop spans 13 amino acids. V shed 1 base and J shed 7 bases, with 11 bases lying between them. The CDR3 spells CASSDLRQNEQYF. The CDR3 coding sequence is TGTGCCAGCAGTGACTTGAGGCAGAATGAGCAGTACTTC.

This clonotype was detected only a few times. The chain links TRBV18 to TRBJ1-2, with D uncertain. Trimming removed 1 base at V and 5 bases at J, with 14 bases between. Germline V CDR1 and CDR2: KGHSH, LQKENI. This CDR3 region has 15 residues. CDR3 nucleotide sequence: TGTGCCAGCTCACCACTACAGCTGGGCCTATATGGCTACACCTTC. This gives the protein CASSPLQLGLYGYTF.

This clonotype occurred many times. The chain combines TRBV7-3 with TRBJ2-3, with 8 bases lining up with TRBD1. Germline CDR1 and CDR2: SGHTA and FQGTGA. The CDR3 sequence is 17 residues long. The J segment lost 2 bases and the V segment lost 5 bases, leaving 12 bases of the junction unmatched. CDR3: CASSLGQGLPYTDTQYF. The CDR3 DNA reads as TGTGCCAGCAGCCTCGGACAGGGTCTACCCTACACAGATACGCAGTATTTT.

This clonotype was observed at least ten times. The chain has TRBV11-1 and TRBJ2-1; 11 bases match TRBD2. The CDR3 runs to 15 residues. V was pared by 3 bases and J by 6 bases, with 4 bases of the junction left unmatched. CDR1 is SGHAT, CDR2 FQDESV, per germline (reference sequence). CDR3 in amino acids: CASSLNSGRANEQFF. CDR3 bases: TGTGCCAGCAGCTTGAATAGCGGGAGGGCCAATGAGCAGTTCTTC.

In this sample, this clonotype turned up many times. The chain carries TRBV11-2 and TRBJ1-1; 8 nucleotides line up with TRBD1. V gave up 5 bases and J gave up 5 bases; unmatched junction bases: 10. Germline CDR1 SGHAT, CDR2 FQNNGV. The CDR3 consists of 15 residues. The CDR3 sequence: CASSGQGLRGTEAFF. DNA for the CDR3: TGTGCCAGCAGCGGACAGGGTCTCCGGGGAACTGAAGCTTTCTTT.

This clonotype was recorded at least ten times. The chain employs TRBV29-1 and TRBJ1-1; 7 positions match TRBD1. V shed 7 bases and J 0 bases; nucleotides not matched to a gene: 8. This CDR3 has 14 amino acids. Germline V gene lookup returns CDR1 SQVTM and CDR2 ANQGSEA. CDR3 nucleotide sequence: TGCAGCGCTTCGACAGGGTGGGTGAACACTGAAGCTTTCTTT. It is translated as CSASTGWVNTEAFF.

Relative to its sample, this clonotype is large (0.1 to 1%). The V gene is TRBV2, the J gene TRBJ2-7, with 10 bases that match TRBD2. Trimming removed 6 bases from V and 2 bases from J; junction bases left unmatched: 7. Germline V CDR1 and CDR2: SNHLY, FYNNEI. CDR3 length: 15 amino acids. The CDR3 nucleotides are TGTGCCAGCAGGAAGGGACTAGCGAACGCCTACGAGCAGTACTTC. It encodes CASRKGLANAYEQYF. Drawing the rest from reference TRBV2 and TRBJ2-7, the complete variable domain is EPEVTQTPSHQVTQMGQEVILRCVPISNHLYFYWYRQILGQKVEFLVSFYNNEISEKSEIFDDQFSVERPDGSNFTLKIRSTKLEDSAMYFCASRKGLANAYEQYFGPGTRLTVT.

CDR3 loop: CSARDRRGPADTQYF. Written as DNA, the CDR3 is TGCAGTGCTAGAGACCGCAGGGGGCCGGCAGATACGCAGTATTTT. V is TRBV20-1 and J is TRBJ2-3; the match to TRBD1 covers 8 bases. The germline V gene has CDR1 DFQATT and CDR2 SNEGSKA (reference sequence). V lost 0 bases, J lost 4 bases, and 6 bases stayed unmatched. This CDR3 region has 15 residues.

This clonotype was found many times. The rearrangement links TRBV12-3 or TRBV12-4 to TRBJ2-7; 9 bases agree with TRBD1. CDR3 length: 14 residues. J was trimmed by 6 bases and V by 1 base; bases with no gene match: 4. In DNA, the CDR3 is TGTGCCAGCAGTTTAGACAGGGGGCGTCGCGAGCAGTACTTC. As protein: CASSLDRGRREQYF.

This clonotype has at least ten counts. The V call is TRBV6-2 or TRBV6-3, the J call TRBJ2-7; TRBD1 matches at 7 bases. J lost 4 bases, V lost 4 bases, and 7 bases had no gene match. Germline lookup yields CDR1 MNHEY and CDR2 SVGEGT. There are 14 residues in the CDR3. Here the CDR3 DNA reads TGTGCCAGCAGTTTTCCACAGGGGCGGTACGAGCAGTACTTC. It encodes CASSFPQGRYEQYF.

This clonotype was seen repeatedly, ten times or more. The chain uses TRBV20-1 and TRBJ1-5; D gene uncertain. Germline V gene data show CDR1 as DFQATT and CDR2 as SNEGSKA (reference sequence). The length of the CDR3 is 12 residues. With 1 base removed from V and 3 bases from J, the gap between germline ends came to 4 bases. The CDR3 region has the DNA TGCAGTGCTAGAGCATTCAATCAGCCCCAGCATTTT. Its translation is CSARAFNQPQHF.